This passage covers 25 T cell receptor beta chains from one sample sequenced in a study of CD8+ T cells in alopecia areata (dated by TCRdb to about 2018). The library relied on the immunoSEQ multiplex PCR assay. For TCR sequencing, RNA was extracted from every sample and reverse transcribed into cDNA to serve as template. TCRdb obtained this table from immuneACCESS and retained in-frame rearrangements with V and J assigned. These tables miss some clones; where compared with another copy, unresolved V genes account for less than half of the shortfall, and the remainder is unexplained. The table for this sample lists 200,000 to 250,000 clones; more than 45% of them were counted only once. The top ten clonotypes cover around 1.4% of the sample. Per the publication, the time point label means: around 4 weeks on oral tofacitinib. The treatment or condition label corresponds to: oral pan-JAK inhibitor, 5-10 mg twice daily.

The source was CD4+ T cells sorted from blood, collected at week 4, from a patient treated with tofacitinib. The receptors come from a human donor with alopecia areata.

This clone was recorded a few times. V and J are TRBV27 and TRBJ1-6; TRBD1 is a possible D gene (5 bases). Trimming took off 5 bases at V and 0 bases at J, with 17 bases between the two ends. The CDR3 extends over 18 amino acids. Germline V gene lookup returns CDR1 MNHEY and CDR2 SMNVEV (reference sequence). The CDR3 DNA reads as TGTGCCAGCAGTCCCATAACCTTAGGGGTCTCCTATAATTCACCCCTCCACTTT. Amino acid sequence: CASSPITLGVSYNSPLHF.

The V and J genes are TRBV4-3 and TRBJ1-2; no firm D call. V shed 0 bases and J shed 7 bases, with 9 bases lying between them. The CDR3 is 13 amino acids. Germline CDR1 LGHNA, CDR2 YSLEER. In nucleotides, the CDR3 is TGCGCCAGCAGCCAAGATACGGGAACTGGCTACACCTTC. It encodes CASSQDTGTGYTF.

This chain uses TRBV29-1 with TRBJ2-5, with 12 bases that match TRBD2. From germline, CDR1 is SQVTM and CDR2 ANQGSEA. This CDR3 has 18 amino acids. The V gene end was trimmed by 7 bases and the J gene end by 4 bases; junction bases not matched to a gene: 19. The CDR3: CSAHPTSGGPSGGETQYF. The DNA of the CDR3 is TGCAGCGCCCACCCGACTAGCGGGGGCCCCTCGGGTGGAGAGACCCAGTACTTC.

There are a few counts of this clone. The J gene is TRBJ2-1, the V gene TRBV20-1, with D perhaps TRBD1 or TRBD2 (5 bases each). V gave up 2 bases and J gave up 8 bases, with 7 bases separating them. Germline CDR1 and CDR2: DFQATT and SNEGSKA (reference sequence). This CDR3 region has 11 residues. CDR3 sequence reads: CSARLGHEQFF. The CDR3, as DNA: TGCAGTGCTAGACTGGGACATGAGCAGTTCTTC.

This chain joins TRBV12-5 and TRBJ2-7, with D perhaps TRBD1 (6 bases). Germline CDR1 is LGHNT and CDR2 is FRNRAP. The CDR3 loop spans 14 amino acids. Trimming pared 8 bases from V and 2 bases from J, leaving 16 bases between. The CDR3: CASKRGDRPYEQYF. Written as DNA, the CDR3 is TGTGCTAGTAAGCGTGGAGACAGGCCCTACGAGCAGTACTTC.

This clone has just a few counts. V gene TRBV4-3 combines with J gene TRBJ1-4, with D hard to call. The V gene's germline CDR1 is LGHNA and CDR2 YSLEER. The CDR3 has 13 residues. The V and J ends lost 0 bases and 7 bases respectively, with 6 bases between them. CDR3 DNA: TGCGCCAGCAGCCAAGACGGAAGTGAAAAACTGTTTTTT. Its translation: CASSQDGSEKLFF.

The rearrangement links TRBV19 to TRBJ1-2; no definite D call. Germline lookup yields CDR1 LNHDA and CDR2 SQIVND (reference sequence). Trimming shortened V by 4 bases and J by 4 bases, and 10 bases separated the two germline ends. The CDR3 runs to 13 residues. CDR3 in DNA: TGTGCCAGTAGTACCCAGGAGACCTATGGCTACACCTTC. Protein: CASSTQETYGYTF.

This clone has only a few counts. The chain joins TRBV29-1 to TRBJ2-1; 10 bases are a match to TRBD1. This CDR3 spans 13 amino acids. Germline CDR1 SQVTM, CDR2 ANQGSEA. The V segment lost 6 bases and the J segment 7 bases; nucleotides outside the gene matches: 6. CDR3 in amino acids: CSVRDRGRNEQFF. The CDR3 nucleotides are TGCAGCGTGCGGGACAGGGGAAGGAATGAGCAGTTCTTC.

The chain is built from TRBV30 and TRBJ1-1; TRBD1 aligns across 8 bases. The CDR3 is 13 amino acids. Germline CDR1 is GTSNPN and CDR2 is SVGIG (reference sequence). J gave up 1 base and V 5 bases, and 3 bases lay outside the gene matches. The CDR3 DNA sequence: TGTGCCTGGCGTGGGACAGGGAACACTGAAGCTTTCTTT. Translating gives CAWRGTGNTEAFF.

The chain recombines TRBV30 with TRBJ1-1; no clear D. V lost 5 bases and J 1 base, leaving 5 bases between the germline ends. Germline assignment: CDR1 GTSNPN and CDR2 SVGIG (reference sequence). This CDR3 has 11 amino acids. CDR3 loop: CAWVGNTEAFF. In nucleotides, the CDR3 is TGTGCCTGGGTGGGGAACACTGAAGCTTTCTTT.

This clone was observed a handful of times. V usage is TRBV18 and J usage is TRBJ2-6, with D unclear. This CDR3 is built from 15 residues. V was pared by 6 bases and J by 0 bases, with 9 bases between. Germline V gives CDR1 KGHSH, CDR2 LQKENI. The CDR3 DNA reads as TGTGCCAGCTCCCCCAGTGGCTCTGGGGCCAACGTCCTGACTTTC. Residues: CASSPSGSGANVLTF.

In its sample, this clone was seen many times. The chain combines TRBV18 with TRBJ2-3; D is unresolved. The V gene lost 2 bases and the J gene lost 2 bases, with 11 bases spanning the gap. CDR1 is KGHSH, CDR2 LQKENI, per germline. The CDR3 runs 15 residues. The chain's CDR3 is CASSPIRTLTDTQYF. The CDR3 region has the DNA TGTGCCAGCTCACCAATCAGGACCCTCACAGATACGCAGTATTTT.

This clone has just one count. The chain is built from TRBV13 and TRBJ2-3; 9 bases are a match to TRBD1. Germline CDR1 reads PRHDT; CDR2 reads FYEKMQ (reference sequence). The J segment lost 5 bases and the V segment lost 3 bases, leaving 12 bases of the junction unmatched. There are 17 residues in the CDR3. DNA for the CDR3: TGTGCCAGCAGCTTCTCGACAGGGGGGATCAAGTTAGATACGCAGTATTTT. Translation: CASSFSTGGIKLDTQYF.

This clone was seen a few times. The chain has TRBV19 and TRBJ1-2; 9 bases agree with TRBD1. The junction had 3 bases not matched to a gene; V was cut back by 4 bases and J by 3 bases. Germline CDR1 LNHDA, CDR2 SQIVND (reference sequence). The CDR3 spans 14 residues. CDR3 bases: TGTGCCAGTAGTAGGGACAGGGACTACTATGGCTACACCTTC. This translates into CASSRDRDYYGYTF. Variable domain in full (rest from reference TRBV19 and TRBJ1-2): DGGITQSPKYLFRKEGQNVTLSCEQNLNHDAMYWYRQDPGQGLRLIYYSQIVNDFQKGDIAEGYSVSREKKESFPLTVTSAQKNPTAFYLCASSRDRDYYGYTFGSGTRLTVV.

For this clone: In the same sample, other DNA sequences code for this CDR3. The chain carries TRBV30 and TRBJ2-5, with D hard to call. Trimming left V 0 bases short and J 5 bases short, with 4 bases between. Germline loops: CDR1 GTSNPN, CDR2 SVGIG (reference sequence). The CDR3 totals 11 residues. CDR3 protein: CAWSVGETQYF. The CDR3 DNA follows: TGTGCCTGGAGTGTCGGGGAGACCCAGTACTTC.

This clone came up a few times. The chain recombines TRBV25-1 with TRBJ2-7; D gene uncertain. Per the germline V gene, CDR1 is MGHDK and CDR2 is SYGVNS. The CDR3 is 11 residues long. V lost 3 bases to trimming and J lost 9 bases, with 9 bases between them. CDR3 nucleotide sequence: TGTGCCAGCAGTGACCCTACTTGGCAGTACTTC. Translation gives CASSDPTWQYF.

The rearrangement links TRBV14 to TRBJ2-1; 7 bases are a match to TRBD2. There are 15 residues in the CDR3. The junction had 4 bases not matched to a gene; V was cut back by 2 bases and J by 3 bases. Per germline, CDR1 SGHDN and CDR2 FVKESK. The CDR3 sequence: CASSQLASGYNEQFF. CDR3 sequence (DNA): TGTGCCAGCAGCCAACTGGCTAGCGGCTACAATGAGCAGTTCTTC.

V and J are TRBV5-1 and TRBJ2-7, with 8 bases matching TRBD1. CDR3 length equals 15 residues. Germline values: CDR1 SGHRS, CDR2 YFSETQ. V was pared by 0 bases and J by 7 bases, with 9 bases of the junction left unmatched. The CDR3 loop reads CASSLGGGTGYEQYF. CDR3 bases: TGCGCCAGCAGCTTGGGTGGTGGGACAGGATATGAGCAGTACTTC.

J is TRBJ2-1 and V is TRBV7-2; D uncertain. V was cut by 2 bases and J by 9 bases, with 14 bases left in between. The length of the CDR3 is 14 residues. Germline V gene sequence: CDR1 SGHTA, CDR2 FQGNSA. The CDR3 nucleotides are TGTGCCAGCAGCTTAAAGACGGGTATCGGTGAGCAGTTCTTC. It yields the protein CASSLKTGIGEQFF.

This rearrangement joins TRBV5-6 to TRBJ1-6, with D uncertain. The CDR3 consists of 15 residues. Between the trimmed V and J ends, which lost 1 base and 7 bases, there was a span of 12 bases. Germline CDR1 is SGHDT and CDR2 is YYEEEE. CDR3 coding DNA: TGTGCCAGCAGCTTGAGCACCCGGACGAATTCACCCCTCCACTTT. Amino acid sequence: CASSLSTRTNSPLHF.

This clone was seen many times. The J gene is TRBJ2-3, the V gene TRBV11-2; D ambiguous. Looked up from germline, CDR1 is SGHAT and CDR2 is FQNNGV. The CDR3 loop spans 12 amino acids. With 5 bases removed from V and 5 bases from J, the gap between germline ends came to 8 bases. CDR3 DNA: TGTGCCAGCAGCCCCTGGGTAGATACGCAGTATTTT. Encoded protein: CASSPWVDTQYF.

The CDR3 sequence is CASSPQLGNIQYF. DNA for the CDR3: TGCGCCAGCAGCCCTCAGTTGGGTAACATTCAGTACTTC. The V call is TRBV5-1, the J call TRBJ2-4; no firm D call. The V end was cut by 4 bases, the J end by 7 bases, with 12 bases between. CDR1 SGHRS and CDR2 YFSETQ come from the germline V gene. The CDR3 loop spans 13 amino acids.

This rearrangement joins TRBV30 to TRBJ2-5; D is uncertain. The CDR3 has 13 residues. V lost 5 bases to trimming and J lost 2 bases, with 12 bases between them. Per germline, CDR1 GTSNPN and CDR2 SVGIG (reference sequence). In DNA form, the CDR3 reads TGTGCCTGGGCTAGGGAAGGGCAAGAGACCCAGTACTTC. This translates into CAWAREGQETQYF.

This clone appeared a few times. The J gene is TRBJ1-4, the V gene TRBV10-3, with TRBD1 matching 8 bases. CDR1 and CDR2 (germline): ENHRY, SYGVKD. V lost 10 bases to trimming and J lost 6 bases; unmatched junction nucleotides: 4. The CDR3 is 12 amino acids. CDR3 sequence: CATQQGDEKLFF. The CDR3 coding sequence is TGTGCCACACAACAGGGGGATGAAAAACTGTTTTTT.

The chain employs TRBV2 and TRBJ1-1, with TRBD1 as a possible D gene (5 bases). V lost 5 bases and J lost 1, with 11 bases in between. This CDR3 region has 14 residues. CDR1 and CDR2 from the germline V gene are SNHLY and FYNNEI. Here the CDR3 DNA reads TGTGCCAGCAGTCGTGCAGGGAGGAACACTGAAGCTTTCTTT. It encodes CASSRAGRNTEAFF.